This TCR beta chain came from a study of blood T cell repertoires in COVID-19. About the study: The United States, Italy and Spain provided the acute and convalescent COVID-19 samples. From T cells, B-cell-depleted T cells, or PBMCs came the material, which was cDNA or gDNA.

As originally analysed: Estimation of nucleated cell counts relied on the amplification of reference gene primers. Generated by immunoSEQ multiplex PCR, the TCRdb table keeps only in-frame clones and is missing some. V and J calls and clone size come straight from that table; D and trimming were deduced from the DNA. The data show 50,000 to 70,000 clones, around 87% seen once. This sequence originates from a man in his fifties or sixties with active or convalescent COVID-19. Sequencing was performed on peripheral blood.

The CDR3 sequence: CASASLGTGSNEQFF. The CDR3 DNA reads as TGTGCCAGCGCCTCTCTAGGGACAGGGTCCAATGAGCAGTTCTTC. This chain connects TRBV27 to TRBJ2-1; 9 positions match TRBD1. CDR1 MNHEY and CDR2 SMNVEV come from the germline V gene (reference sequence). The V segment lost 8 bases and the J segment 6 bases; nucleotides outside the gene matches: 11. This CDR3 has 15 amino acids.